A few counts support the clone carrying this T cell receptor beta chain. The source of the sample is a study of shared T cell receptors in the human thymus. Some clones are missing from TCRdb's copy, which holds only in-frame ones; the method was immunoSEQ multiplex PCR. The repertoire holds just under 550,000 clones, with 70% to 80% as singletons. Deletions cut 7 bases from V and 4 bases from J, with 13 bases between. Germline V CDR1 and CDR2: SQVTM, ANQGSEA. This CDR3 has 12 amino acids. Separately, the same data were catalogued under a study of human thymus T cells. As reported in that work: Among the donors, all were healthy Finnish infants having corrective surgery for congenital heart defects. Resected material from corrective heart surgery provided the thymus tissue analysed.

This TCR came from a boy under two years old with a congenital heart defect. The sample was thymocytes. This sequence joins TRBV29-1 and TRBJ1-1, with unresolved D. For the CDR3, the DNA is TGCAGCGATAATTACAGTCTCACTGAAGCTTTCTTT. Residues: CSDNYSLTEAFF.